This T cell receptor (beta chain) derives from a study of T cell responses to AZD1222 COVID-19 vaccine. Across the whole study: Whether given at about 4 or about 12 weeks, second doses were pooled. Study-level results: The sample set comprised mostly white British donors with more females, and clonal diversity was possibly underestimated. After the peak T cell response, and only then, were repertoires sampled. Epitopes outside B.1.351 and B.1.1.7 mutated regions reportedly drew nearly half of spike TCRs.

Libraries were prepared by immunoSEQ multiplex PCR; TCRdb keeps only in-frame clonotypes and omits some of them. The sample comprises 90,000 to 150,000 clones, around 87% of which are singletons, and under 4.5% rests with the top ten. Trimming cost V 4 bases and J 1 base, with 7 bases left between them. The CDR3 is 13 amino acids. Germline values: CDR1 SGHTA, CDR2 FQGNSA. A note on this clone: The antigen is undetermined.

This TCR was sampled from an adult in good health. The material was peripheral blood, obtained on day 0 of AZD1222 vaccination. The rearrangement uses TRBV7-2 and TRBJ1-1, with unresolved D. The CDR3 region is CASSSQGNTEAFF. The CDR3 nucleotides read TGTGCCAGCAGCTCTCAAGGGAACACTGAAGCTTTCTTT.